The clone carrying this TCR beta chain has more than one count but fewer than ten. The data were taken from a study of blood T cell repertoires in COVID-19. V shed 1 base and J shed 8 bases, with 11 bases lying between them. CDR3 length: 14 residues. Per germline, CDR1 MGHRA and CDR2 YSYEKL. The data were produced by immunoSEQ multiplex PCR, yet TCRdb's version contains in-frame clones alone and is incomplete. The data show tens of thousands of clones, about 79% seen once. The receptor comes from a man in his 60s with acute or convalescent COVID-19. The genes are TRBV4-1 and TRBJ2-2; D perhaps matches TRBD1 (6 bases). Sequenced sample: peripheral blood. CDR3 region: CASSQGQVSGELFF. CDR3 in DNA: TGCGCCAGCAGCCAAGGACAGGTATCGGGGGAGCTGTTTTTT.